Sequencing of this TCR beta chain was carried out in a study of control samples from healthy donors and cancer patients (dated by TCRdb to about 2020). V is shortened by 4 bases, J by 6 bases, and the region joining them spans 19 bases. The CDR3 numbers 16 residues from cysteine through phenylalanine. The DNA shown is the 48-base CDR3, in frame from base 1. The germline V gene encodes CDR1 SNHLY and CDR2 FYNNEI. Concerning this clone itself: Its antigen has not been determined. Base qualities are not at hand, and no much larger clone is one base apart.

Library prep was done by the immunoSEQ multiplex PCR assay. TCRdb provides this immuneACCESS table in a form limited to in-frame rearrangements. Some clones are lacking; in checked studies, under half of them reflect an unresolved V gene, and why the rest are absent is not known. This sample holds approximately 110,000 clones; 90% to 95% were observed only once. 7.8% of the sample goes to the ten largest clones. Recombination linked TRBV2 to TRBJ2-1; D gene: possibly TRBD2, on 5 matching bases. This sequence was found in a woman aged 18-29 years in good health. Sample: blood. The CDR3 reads CASSALKNLLGNEQFF. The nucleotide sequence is TGTGCCAGCAGTGCCCTTAAAAACTTACTAGGCAATGAGCAGTTCTTC.